This TCR beta chain comes out of a study of T cell responses to AZD1222 COVID-19 vaccine. Study context: It was second doses at about 4 or about 12 weeks that were pooled.

Study-wide results and caveats: Baseline testing showed seropositivity in only a handful of AZD1222 recipients.

Comments on this clone: Its antigen is not known.

Assay: immunoSEQ multiplex PCR; the TCRdb copy retains only in-frame clones and omits some. Of some 120,000 clones in the sample, roughly nine tenths were seen once. The sample was peripheral blood, taken on day 0 of AZD1222 vaccination. This TCR derives from an adult in good health.

The CDR3 reads CASSFTGTSGYNEQFF. CDR3 nucleotide sequence: TGTGCCAGCAGTTTCACCGGGACTAGCGGATACAATGAGCAGTTCTTC. This rearrangement joins TRBV6-5 to TRBJ2-1, with 11 nucleotides matching TRBD2. CDR1 and CDR2 (germline): MNHEY, SVGAGI. The CDR3 contains 16 residues. The V segment lost 4 bases and the J segment 4 bases; nucleotides outside the gene matches: 6.